The text below deals with one T cell receptor (beta chain). Its antigen is not known. These data belong to a study of shared clonotypes between healthy human individuals. Terminally differentiated effector memory CD45RA+ cells were excluded from the naive CD8 cells, which were CD45RO-negative and positively selected for CCR7. All donors were Caucasian adults living in Nashville, Tennessee. As handled by the study authors: With immunoSEQ giving junction-only sequences and no quality scores, filtering differed. Sequenced by immunoSEQ multiplex PCR; TCRdb stores in-frame clones only, minus some. That table is the source of V, J and clone size, and D and trimming were worked out from the DNA. The sample comprises approximately 740,000 clones, 90% to 95% of which are singletons, and 20% to 30% rests with the top ten. Germline CDR1 is SGHVS and CDR2 is FNYEAQ. The germline V and J ends were trimmed by 1 base and 6 bases, with 7 bases remaining between them. The CDR3 extends over 12 amino acids.

Study outcomes and limitations: Larger estimated richness was generally recorded for naive subsets relative to memory subsets.

The receptor was derived from a young man in good health. The chain joins TRBV7-6 to TRBJ2-7; D unclear. The sample was naive CD8+ T cells sorted from blood. CDR3 bases: TGTGCCAGCAGCTTAGGTCAGACCGAGCAGTACTTC. Translation gives CASSLGQTEQYF.